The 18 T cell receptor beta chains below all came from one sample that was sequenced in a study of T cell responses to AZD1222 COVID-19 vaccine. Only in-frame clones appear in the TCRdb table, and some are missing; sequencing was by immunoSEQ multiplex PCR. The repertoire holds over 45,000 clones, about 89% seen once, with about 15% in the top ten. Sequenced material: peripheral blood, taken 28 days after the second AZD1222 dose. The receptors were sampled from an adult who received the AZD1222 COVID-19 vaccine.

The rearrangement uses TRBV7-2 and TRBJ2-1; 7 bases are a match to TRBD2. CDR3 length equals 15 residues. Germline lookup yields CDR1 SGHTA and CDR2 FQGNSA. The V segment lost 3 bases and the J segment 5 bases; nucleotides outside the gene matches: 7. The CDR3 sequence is CASSFNQRGNNEQFF. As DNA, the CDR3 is TGTGCCAGCAGCTTCAATCAGCGGGGCAACAATGAGCAGTTCTTC.

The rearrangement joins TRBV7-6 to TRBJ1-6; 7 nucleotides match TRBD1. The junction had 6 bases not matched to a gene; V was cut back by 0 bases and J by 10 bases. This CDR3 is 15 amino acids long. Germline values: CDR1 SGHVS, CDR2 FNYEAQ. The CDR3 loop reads CASSLARTGGSPLHF. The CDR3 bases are TGTGCCAGCAGCTTAGCTCGGACAGGAGGATCACCCCTCCACTTT.

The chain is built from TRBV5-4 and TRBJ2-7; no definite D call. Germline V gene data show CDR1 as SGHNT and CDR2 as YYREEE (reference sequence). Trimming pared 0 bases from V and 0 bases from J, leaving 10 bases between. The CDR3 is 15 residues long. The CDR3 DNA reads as TGTGCCAGCAGCTTGGAAGCGTCTAGCTCCTACGAGCAGTACTTC. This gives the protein CASSLEASSSYEQYF.

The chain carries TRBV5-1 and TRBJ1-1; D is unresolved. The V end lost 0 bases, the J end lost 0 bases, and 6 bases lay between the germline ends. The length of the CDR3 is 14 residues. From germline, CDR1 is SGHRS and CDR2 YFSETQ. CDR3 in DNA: TGCGCCAGCAGCTTGGTTGTTATGAACACTGAAGCTTTCTTT. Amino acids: CASSLVVMNTEAFF.

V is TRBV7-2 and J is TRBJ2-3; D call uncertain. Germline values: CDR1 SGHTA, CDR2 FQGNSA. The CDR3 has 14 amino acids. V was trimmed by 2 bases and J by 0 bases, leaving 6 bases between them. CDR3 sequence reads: CASSLTTSTDTQYF. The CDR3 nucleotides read TGTGCCAGCAGCTTAACGACTAGCACAGATACGCAGTATTTT.

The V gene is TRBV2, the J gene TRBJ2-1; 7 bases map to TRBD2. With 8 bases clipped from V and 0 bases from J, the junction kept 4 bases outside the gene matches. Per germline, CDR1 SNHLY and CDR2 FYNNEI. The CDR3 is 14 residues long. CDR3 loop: CASLPSGSYNEQFF. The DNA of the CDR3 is TGTGCCAGCCTGCCTAGCGGCTCCTACAATGAGCAGTTCTTC.

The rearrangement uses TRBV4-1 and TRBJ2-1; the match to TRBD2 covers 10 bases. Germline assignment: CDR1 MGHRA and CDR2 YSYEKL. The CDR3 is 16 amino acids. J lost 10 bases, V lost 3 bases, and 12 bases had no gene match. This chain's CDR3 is CASSQLLAGTFVEQFF. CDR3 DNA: TGCGCCAGCAGCCAGCTACTAGCGGGAACGTTCGTGGAGCAGTTCTTC.

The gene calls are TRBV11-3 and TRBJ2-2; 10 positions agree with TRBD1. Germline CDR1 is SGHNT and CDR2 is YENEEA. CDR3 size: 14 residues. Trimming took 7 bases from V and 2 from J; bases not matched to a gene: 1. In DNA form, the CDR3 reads TGTGCCAGCAAGACAGGGGGCAACACCGGGGAGCTGTTTTTT. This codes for CASKTGGNTGELFF.

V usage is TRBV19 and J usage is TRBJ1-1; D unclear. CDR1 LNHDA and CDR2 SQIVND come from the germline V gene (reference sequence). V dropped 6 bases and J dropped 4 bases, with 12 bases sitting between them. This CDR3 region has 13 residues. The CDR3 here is CASRTGGRTEAFF. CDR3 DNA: TGTGCCAGTAGAACGGGAGGGCGCACTGAAGCTTTCTTT. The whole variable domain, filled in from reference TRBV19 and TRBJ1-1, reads DGGITQSPKYLFRKEGQNVTLSCEQNLNHDAMYWYRQDPGQGLRLIYYSQIVNDFQKGDIAEGYSVSREKKESFPLTVTSAQKNPTAFYLCASRTGGRTEAFFGQGTRLTVV.

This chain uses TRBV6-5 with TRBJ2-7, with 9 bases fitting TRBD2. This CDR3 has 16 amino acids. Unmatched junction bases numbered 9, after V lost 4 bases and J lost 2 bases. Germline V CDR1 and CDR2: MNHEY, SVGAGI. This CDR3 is CASSSSGTSIPYEQYF. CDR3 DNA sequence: TGTGCCAGCAGTTCCTCCGGGACTAGCATCCCCTACGAGCAGTACTTC.

CDR3 sequence (DNA): TGCAGTGCTAGTCTAGTCGCAGGGGCAGATAATTCACCCCTCCACTTT. Residues: CSASLVAGADNSPLHF. The chain links TRBV20-1 to TRBJ1-6, with TRBD1 as a possible D gene (6 bases). The V and J ends lost 3 bases and 5 bases respectively, with 17 bases between them. The CDR3 loop spans 16 amino acids. The V gene's germline CDR1 is DFQATT and CDR2 SNEGSKA (reference sequence).

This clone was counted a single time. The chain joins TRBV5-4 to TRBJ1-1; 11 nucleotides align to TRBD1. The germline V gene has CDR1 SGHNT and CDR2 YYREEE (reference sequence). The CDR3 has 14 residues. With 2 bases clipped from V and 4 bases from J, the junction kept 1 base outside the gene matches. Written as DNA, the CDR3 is TGTGCCAGCAGCTTAGGGACAGGGGGCACTGAAGCTTTCTTT. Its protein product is CASSLGTGGTEAFF.

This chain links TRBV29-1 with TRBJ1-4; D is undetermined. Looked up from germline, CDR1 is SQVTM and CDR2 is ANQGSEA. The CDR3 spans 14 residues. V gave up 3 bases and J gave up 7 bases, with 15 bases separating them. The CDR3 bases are TGCAGCGTTGACGAAGGGCTCGGATCTGAAAAACTGTTTTTT. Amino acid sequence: CSVDEGLGSEKLFF.

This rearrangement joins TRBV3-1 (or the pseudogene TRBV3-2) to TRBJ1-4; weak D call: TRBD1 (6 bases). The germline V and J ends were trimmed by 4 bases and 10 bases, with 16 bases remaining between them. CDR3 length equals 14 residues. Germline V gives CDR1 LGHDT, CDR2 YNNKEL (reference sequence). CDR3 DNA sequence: TGTGCCAGCAGCCGCTTGGGAAGGGGGGCAAAACTGTTTTTT. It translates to CASSRLGRGAKLFF.

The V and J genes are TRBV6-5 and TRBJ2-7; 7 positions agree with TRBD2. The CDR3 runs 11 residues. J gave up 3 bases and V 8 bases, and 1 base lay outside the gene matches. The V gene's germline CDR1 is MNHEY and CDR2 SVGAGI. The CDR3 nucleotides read TGTGCCAGCTGGGACTACTACGAGCAGTACTTC. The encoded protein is CASWDYYEQYF.

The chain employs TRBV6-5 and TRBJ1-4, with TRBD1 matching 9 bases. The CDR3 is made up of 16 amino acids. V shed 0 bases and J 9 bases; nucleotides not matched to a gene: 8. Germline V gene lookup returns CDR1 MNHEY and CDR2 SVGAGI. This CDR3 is CASSYSSDRGLQKLFF. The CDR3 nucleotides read TGTGCCAGCAGTTACTCGTCGGACAGGGGTTTGCAAAAACTGTTTTTT.

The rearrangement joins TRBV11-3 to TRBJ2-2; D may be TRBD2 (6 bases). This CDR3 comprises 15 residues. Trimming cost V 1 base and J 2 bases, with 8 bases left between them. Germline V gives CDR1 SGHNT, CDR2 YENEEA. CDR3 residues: CASSLVGTNTGELFF. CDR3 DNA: TGTGCCAGCAGCTTAGTTGGGACTAACACCGGGGAGCTGTTTTTT.

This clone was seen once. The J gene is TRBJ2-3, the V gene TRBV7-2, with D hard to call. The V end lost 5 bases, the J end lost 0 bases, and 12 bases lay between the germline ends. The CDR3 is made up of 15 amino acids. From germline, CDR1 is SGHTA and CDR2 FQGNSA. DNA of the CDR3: TGTGCCAGCAGCCAAGTCCGACAAAGCACAGATACGCAGTATTTT. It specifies CASSQVRQSTDTQYF.